This T cell receptor (beta chain) was captured in a study of T cells in Graves' hyperthyroidism and ophthalmopathy. Study at large: Before treatment of any kind, peripheral blood was taken at initial diagnosis.

This clonotype was observed a handful of times. Its specificity is unknown. Sequence at one end of the junction differs from germline and may be a read error. Amplification yielded TCR beta CDR3 regions, with RNA transcripts as the source. The primer set for the first-round RT-PCR of the TCR CDR3 was HTBI. TCRdb reprocessed the multiplex PCR reads via MiXCR and lists one record per CDR3 protein. The sample holds about 290,000 distinct CDR3 sequences, about 13% seen once. Broader study findings: Ophthalmopathy and stable hyperthyroidism were separated by a 13 V-J model.

The CDR3 contains 14 residues. Germline V CDR1 and CDR2: DFQATT, SNEGSKA (reference sequence). The sample was blood. The source of this sequence is a woman aged 40-49 years with Graves' hyperthyroidism. The chain uses TRBV20-1 and TRBJ2-1; D unresolved. CDR3: CGANILRGDNEQFF. The DNA of the CDR3 is TGCGGTGCTAATATACTACGTGGAGACAATGAGCAGTTCTTC.